The rows below give T cell receptor beta chains drawn from one sample of a study of early T cells in non-severe SARS-CoV-2 infection. TCRdb analysed the 5' RACE reads with MiXCR anew, one entry per CDR3 protein. The sample carries tens of thousands of distinct CDR3 sequences, roughly 6% recorded once. Material for sequencing was whole blood. The receptors originated from an adult who was a healthcare worker with PCR-confirmed SARS-CoV-2 infection or an uninfected control (not recorded which). CDR3s include the opening cysteine and the closing phenylalanine or tryptophan. The D gene is left open where the match is weak. The size entry is marked missing in some rows and otherwise reads once, few, many or a size class.

size | J | V | length | D | DNA | CDR3
many | TRBJ1-6 | TRBV18 | 18 | NA | TGTGCCAGCTCACCGGGACACACTACAGGGCCCTATAATTCACCCCTCCACTTT | CASSPGHTTGPYNSPLHF
few | TRBJ1-5 | TRBV7-8 | 16 | NA | TGTGCCAGCAGCTTATGGTCACTTTATAGCAATCAGCCCCAGCATTTT | CASSLWSLYSNQPQHF
NA | TRBJ2-2 | TRBV5-1 | 17 | TRBD1 | TGCGCCAGCAGCCACCGGCCAGGGGGCTCGAACACCGGGGAGCTGTTTTTT | CASSHRPGGSNTGELFF
medium-sized | TRBJ1-2 | TRBV4-2 | 12 | NA | TGTGCCAGCAGCCAAGAGGCAGACCGCTACACCTTC | CASSQEADRYTF
many | TRBJ1-6 | TRBV3-1 | 15 | NA | TGTGCCAGCAGCCTCAATTGGGGTCATAATTCACCCCTCCACTTT | CASSLNWGHNSPLHF
many | TRBJ1-1 | TRBV7-9 | 12 | TRBD1 | TGTGCCATCGACAGGGGGCTTACTGAAGCTTTCTTT | CAIDRGLTEAFF
many | TRBJ1-5 | TRBV7-3 | 15 | NA | TGTGCCAGCAGCTTAGATGGCTACTCCCTTCAGCCCCAGCATTTT | CASSLDGYSLQPQHF
many | TRBJ2-1 | TRBV20-1 | 15 | TRBD2 | TGCAGTGCTAGTTACGGGACTAGCGGTTACAATGAGCAGTTCTTC | CSASYGTSGYNEQFF
many | TRBJ1-1 | TRBV10-3 | 13 | NA | TGTGCCATCAGTGAGGTTCAGGACACTGAAGCTTTCTTT | CAISEVQDTEAFF
many | TRBJ1-1 | TRBV2 | 15 | NA | TGTGCCAGCAGTGAAGCCCGGAGTAGGAACACTGAAGCTTTCTTT | CASSEARSRNTEAFF
many | TRBJ2-7 | TRBV6-2/TRBV6-3 | 15 | TRBD1 | TGTGCCAGCAGTCGGCCCTCGGGACAGGGGTACGAGCAGTACTTC | CASSRPSGQGYEQYF
many | TRBJ2-3 | TRBV20-1 | 12 | NA | TGCAGTGCCCTCTTGAGTGGGGGTACGCAGTATTTT | CSALLSGGTQYF
many | TRBJ2-2 | TRBV7-9 | 18 | NA | TGTGCCAGCAGCTGGAGGGGGGACTCATACTCCGACACCGGGGAGCTGTTTTTT | CASSWRGDSYSDTGELFF
NA | TRBJ2-7 | TRBV5-4 | 15 | TRBD1 | TGTGCCAGCAGCCTCCCCGGGACAGGGAGAAGCGAGCAGTACTTC | CASSLPGTGRSEQYF
few | TRBJ2-1 | TRBV11-2 | 17 | TRBD2 | TGTGCCAGCAGCCCGTGGACTAGCCCCGGCTCCTACAATGAGCAGTTCTTC | CASSPWTSPGSYNEQFF
few | TRBJ1-1 | TRBV11-2 | 18 | NA | TGTGCCAGCAGCTCCGAAGGGAGTTGGGGGCTATTGGACACTGAAGCTTTCTTT | CASSSEGSWGLLDTEAFF
NA | TRBJ2-7 | TRBV6-1 | 18 | TRBD1 | TGTGCCAGCAGAGGACAGGGGGCCCGCGGGCTAGCCGTAGACGAGCAGTACTTC | CASRGQGARGLAVDEQYF
many | TRBJ2-7 | TRBV28 | 14 | TRBD1 | TGTGCCAGCAGTCTTGCGACAGGGTACTACGAGCAGTACTTC | CASSLATGYYEQYF
many | TRBJ1-4 | TRBV6-2/TRBV6-3 | 13 | NA | TGTGCCAGCAGTTACTCCGAGGACGAAAAACTGTTTTTT | CASSYSEDEKLFF
NA | TRBJ2-1 | TRBV11-2 | 16 | TRBD2 | TGTGCCAGCAGCTCGACCGGGACTAGCGGTTACAATGAGCAGTTCTTC | CASSSTGTSGYNEQFF
many | TRBJ2-5 | TRBV20-1 | 15 | NA | TGCAGTGCTAGATCCCCCCCCCGGGCACCGGAGACCCAGTACTTC | CSARSPPRAPETQYF
many | TRBJ2-1 | TRBV19 | 14 | NA | TGTGCCAGTAGTTTGGACGTAAGGTACAATGAGCAGTTCTTC | CASSLDVRYNEQFF
few | TRBJ2-1 | TRBV10-1 | 15 | TRBD2 | TGCGCCAGCAGTGAGTCGGGGACTACTAACAATGAGCAGTTCTTC | CASSESGTTNNEQFF
many | TRBJ2-1 | TRBV11-3 | 17 | NA | TGTGCCAGCAGCTTAGATTACGAGGAGTACCGGTCCCATGAGCAGTTCTTC | CASSLDYEEYRSHEQFF
many | TRBJ1-1 | TRBV5-5 | 15 | NA | TGTGCCAGCAGCTCCAATGGGAGGGCGAACACTGAAGCTTTCTTT | CASSSNGRANTEAFF
many | TRBJ2-7 | TRBV18 | 16 | TRBD1 | TGTGCCAGCTCACCACCTTGGCAGGGGGCGGGTTACGAGCAGTACTTC | CASSPPWQGAGYEQYF
many | TRBJ1-2 | TRBV4-1 | 16 | TRBD1 | TGCGCCAGCAGCCAAGATAGGGACAGCGACCCTCGAAGCTACACCTTC | CASSQDRDSDPRSYTF
medium-sized | TRBJ2-7 | TRBV6-5 | 15 | NA | TGTGCCAGCAGTTACAGACGGGACAATATATACGAGCAGTACTTC | CASSYRRDNIYEQYF
many | TRBJ2-1 | TRBV28 | 14 | NA | TGTGCCAGCAGCCTAGGGGGGACCTTAGGTGAGCAGTTCTTC | CASSLGGTLGEQFF
NA | TRBJ1-1 | TRBV20-1 | 13 | TRBD1 | TGCAGTTTGGGAGGCAGGGGGAGGACTGAAGCTTTCTTT | CSLGGRGRTEAFF
many | TRBJ2-4 | TRBV5-6 | 16 | NA | TGTGCCAGCAGCCCTATAGCGGAATTAGCCAAAAACATTCAGTACTTC | CASSPIAELAKNIQYF
many | TRBJ2-1 | TRBV5-1 | 15 | TRBD2 | TGCGCCAGCAGCTCGGGAAGCGGGACTTACAATGAGCAGTTCTTC | CASSSGSGTYNEQFF
few | TRBJ2-3 | TRBV6-2/TRBV6-3 | 13 | TRBD2 | TGTGCCAGCAGAATGACTAGCCCAGATACGCAGTATTTT | CASRMTSPDTQYF
many | TRBJ2-7 | TRBV2 | 14 | TRBD2 | TGTGCCAGCAGGCGGACTAGCGGACCCTCCGAGCAGTACTTC | CASRRTSGPSEQYF
many | TRBJ2-5 | TRBV13 | 11 | NA | TGTGCCAGCAGGGAACAAGAGACCCAGTACTTC | CASREQETQYF
many | TRBJ2-1 | TRBV20-1 | 14 | NA | TGCAGTGCGCATACAGGGAAGGGGTACAATGAGCAGTTCTTC | CSAHTGKGYNEQFF
many | TRBJ2-7 | TRBV28 | 16 | NA | TGTGCCAGCCGTTCCTCTGGCACGTTGCGGCCCTACGAGCAGTACTTC | CASRSSGTLRPYEQYF
many | TRBJ2-7 | TRBV6-5 | 15 | NA | TGTGCCAGCAGTCCTGGGGACGGTTCCTCCTACGAGCAGTACTTC | CASSPGDGSSYEQYF
many | TRBJ2-3 | TRBV11-3 | 18 | NA | TGTGCCAGCAGTCTGGCGCCGGGCAGGGGATTTGGCACAGATACGCAGTATTTT | CASSLAPGRGFGTDTQYF
NA | TRBJ1-6 | TRBV7-9 | 17 | TRBD1 | TGTGCCAGCAGTCCTGGACGGGACAGGGGTATGGGTTCACCCCTCCACTTT | CASSPGRDRGMGSPLHF
many | TRBJ2-3 | TRBV18 | 17 | NA | TGTGCCAGCTCACCACCAAGGGGGGGCGACTACACAGATACGCAGTATTTT | CASSPPRGGDYTDTQYF
many | TRBJ2-6 | TRBV7-8 | 18 | TRBD1 | TGTGCCAGCAGCTTAGCTAGGACAGGGGGCGTTGGGGCCAACGTCCTGACTTTC | CASSLARTGGVGANVLTF
NA | TRBJ2-5 | TRBV30 | 14 | NA | TGTGCCTGGAGGGCCTGGGACAATCAAGAGACCCAGTACTTC | CAWRAWDNQETQYF
many | TRBJ1-6 | TRBV20-1 | 17 | NA | TGCAGTGCTAGAGATAGGCTAAGGAGCTCCTATAATTCACCCCTCCACTTT | CSARDRLRSSYNSPLHF
many | TRBJ2-7 | TRBV10-3 | 14 | NA | TGTGCCATCAGTGAGACCCAGGGTACCTACGAGCAGTACTTC | CAISETQGTYEQYF
few | TRBJ2-7 | TRBV27 | 15 | TRBD1 | TGTGCCAGCAGTTCCCGGGACAGGGTCTACTACGAGCAGTACTTC | CASSSRDRVYYEQYF
many | TRBJ2-1 | TRBV20-1 | 15 | TRBD2 | TGCAGTGCTAGCGGCGGACTAGCGGGAGTAAATGAGCAGTTCTTC | CSASGGLAGVNEQFF
many | TRBJ2-6 | TRBV28 | 18 | TRBD2 | TGTGCCAGCAGTTCCCATAGCGGGAGGGCCTCTGGGGCCAACGTCCTGACTTTC | CASSSHSGRASGANVLTF